One and the same sample provided the 11 T cell receptor beta chains below, sequenced in a study of cytomegalovirus exposure and HLA in healthy donors. 60 Vbeta and 13 Jbeta primers were used in PCR. Clones were sequenced by immunoSEQ multiplex PCR, and TCRdb holds only the in-frame ones, with some missing. Altogether some 120,000 clones are present, approximately 77% being singletons, with the ten largest covering 1.8%. Sequenced material: PBMCs. The receptors derive from a man aged 18-30 years in good health and CMV-seronegative.

The gene calls are TRBV20-1 and TRBJ1-1; the D is unclear. The V and J ends lost 3 bases and 9 bases respectively, with 11 bases between them. The CDR3 is 11 amino acids. Germline V gene data show CDR1 as DFQATT and CDR2 as SNEGSKA (reference sequence). The CDR3 here is CSARAPSKAFF. The CDR3 DNA follows: TGCAGTGCTAGGGCCCCCAGTAAAGCTTTCTTT.

The chain combines TRBV7-9 with TRBJ1-6; D perhaps matches TRBD1 (5 bases). Trimming took 8 bases from V and 6 from J, leaving 17 bases between them. CDR1 and CDR2 from the germline V gene are SEHNR and FQNEAQ (reference sequence). This CDR3 region has 15 residues. In nucleotides, the CDR3 is TGTGCCAGCCAAGCCACCCAGGGAAGTAATTCACCCCTCCACTTT. Its translation: CASQATQGSNSPLHF.

The chain carries TRBV6-5 and TRBJ2-7, with D perhaps TRBD2 (6 bases). Trimming took 8 bases from V and 1 from J, leaving 15 bases between them. The germline gives CDR1 MNHEY, CDR2 SVGAGI. The CDR3 spans 14 residues. CDR3 nucleotide sequence: TGTGCCAGCGGGTCCACGGGACTTTCCTACGAGCAGTACTTC. Protein product: CASGSTGLSYEQYF.

The chain employs TRBV7-8 and TRBJ1-4; D might be TRBD1 (5 bases). The germline gives CDR1 SGHVS, CDR2 FQNEAQ. This CDR3 has 15 residues. V lost 1 base and J lost 4, with 10 bases in between. In DNA form, the CDR3 reads TGTGCCAGCAGCTTAGTAGCAGGGATTAATGAAAAACTGTTTTTT. Translated, it gives CASSLVAGINEKLFF.

This rearrangement joins TRBV9 to TRBJ2-3; tentative D call: TRBD2 (6 bases). The CDR3 is made up of 13 amino acids. Per the germline V gene, CDR1 is SGDLS and CDR2 is YYNGEE. The V gene lost 2 bases and the J gene lost 5 bases, with 9 bases spanning the gap. The CDR3 loop reads CASSVGGKDTQYF. CDR3 nucleotides: TGTGCCAGCAGCGTTGGGGGGAAAGATACGCAGTATTTT. Based on the CDR3 plus reference TRBV9 and TRBJ2-3, the full variable domain is DSGVTQTPKHLITATGQRVTLRCSPRSGDLSVYWYQQSLDQGLQFLIQYYNGEERAKGNILERFSAQQFPDLHSELNLSSLELGDSALYFCASSVGGKDTQYFGPGTRLTVL.

This clone was seen just once. CDR3 bases: TGCGCCAGCAGACGAGCCTCCGTGGCCCGGAGGGAGGACTATGGCTACACCTTC. Amino acid sequence: CASRRASVARREDYGYTF. This sequence joins TRBV5-1 and TRBJ1-2; no definite D call. The V end lost 5 bases, the J end lost 3 bases, and 26 bases lay between the germline ends. Germline CDR1 is SGHRS and CDR2 is YFSETQ. CDR3 length: 18 amino acids.

The chain recombines TRBV6-5 with TRBJ1-4; possible D gene TRBD1, 5 bases. The CDR3 covers 13 residues. The germline gives CDR1 MNHEY, CDR2 SVGAGI. The ends were cut back, 2 bases at V and 12 bases at J, with 13 bases in the middle. The CDR3 reads CASSYGPGGELFF. The DNA of the CDR3 is TGTGCCAGCAGTTACGGCCCCGGGGGGGAACTGTTTTTT.

This rearrangement joins TRBV6-5 to TRBJ2-1; 9 bases map to TRBD2. The CDR3 has 15 residues. J was trimmed by 5 bases and V by 4 bases; bases with no gene match: 6. Germline V gene lookup returns CDR1 MNHEY and CDR2 SVGAGI. In DNA form, the CDR3 reads TGTGCCAGCAGTTCTTTTGCGGGGGGGCACAATGAGCAGTTCTTC. This sequence encodes CASSSFAGGHNEQFF.

The CDR3 loop is CASSILGEGNQPQHF. In DNA, the CDR3 is TGTGCCAGTAGTATCCTAGGGGAGGGCAATCAGCCCCAGCATTTT. The gene calls are TRBV19 and TRBJ1-5, with D perhaps TRBD1 (5 bases). Germline-derived CDR1 and CDR2 are LNHDA and SQIVND (reference sequence). The CDR3 is made up of 15 amino acids. V shed 3 bases and J shed 2 bases, with 11 bases lying between them.

The CDR3 coding sequence is TGTGCCAGCAGCTTTGCCGGGTTCCAAGCTTTCTTT. Translating gives CASSFAGFQAFF. The chain employs TRBV7-9 and TRBJ1-1; D is undetermined. Germline CDR1 SEHNR, CDR2 FQNEAQ (reference sequence). V shed 3 bases and J shed 9 bases, with 11 bases lying between them. The CDR3 runs 12 residues.

The V and J genes are TRBV6-5 and TRBJ1-5, with D perhaps TRBD1 (6 bases). CDR3 length: 14 residues. Trimming removed 2 bases from V and 6 bases from J, with 11 bases in between. Germline V gene sequence: CDR1 MNHEY, CDR2 SVGAGI. CDR3 nucleotide sequence: TGTGCCAGCAGTTACCTGTCAGGGGTTCAGCCCCAGCATTTT. This translates into CASSYLSGVQPQHF.